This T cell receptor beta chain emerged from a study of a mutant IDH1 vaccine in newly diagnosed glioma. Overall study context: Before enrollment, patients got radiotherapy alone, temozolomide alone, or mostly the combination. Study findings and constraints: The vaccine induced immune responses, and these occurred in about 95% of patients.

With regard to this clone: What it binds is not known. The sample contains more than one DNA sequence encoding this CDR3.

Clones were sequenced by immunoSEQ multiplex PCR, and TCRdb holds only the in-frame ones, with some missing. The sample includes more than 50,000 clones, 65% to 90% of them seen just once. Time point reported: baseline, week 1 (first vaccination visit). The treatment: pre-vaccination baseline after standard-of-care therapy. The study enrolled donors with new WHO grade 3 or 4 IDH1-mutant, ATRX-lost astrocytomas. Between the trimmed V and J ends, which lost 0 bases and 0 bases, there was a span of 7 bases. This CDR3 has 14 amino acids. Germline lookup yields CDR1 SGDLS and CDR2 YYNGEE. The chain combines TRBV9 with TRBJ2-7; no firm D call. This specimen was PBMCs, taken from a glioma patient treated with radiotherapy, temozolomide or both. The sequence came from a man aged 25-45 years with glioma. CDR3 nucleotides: TGTGCCAGCAGCGTAGTTGGGAACTCCTACGAGCAGTACTTC. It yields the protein CASSVVGNSYEQYF. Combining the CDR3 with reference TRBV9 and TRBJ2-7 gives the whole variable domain DSGVTQTPKHLITATGQRVTLRCSPRSGDLSVYWYQQSLDQGLQFLIQYYNGEERAKGNILERFSAQQFPDLHSELNLSSLELGDSALYFCASSVVGNSYEQYFGPGTRLTVT.